This T cell receptor (beta chain) was obtained from a study of blood T cell repertoires in COVID-19. Study at large: COVID-19 samples collected from the United States, Italy and Spain covered acute and convalescent phases. Sources were T cells, B-cell-depleted T cells, or PBMCs; the material itself was cDNA or gDNA.

The CDR3 consists of 15 residues. CDR1 and CDR2 from the germline V gene are SGHTA and FQGNSA. Trimming left V 0 bases short and J 1 base short, with 8 bases between. The repertoire was sequenced with immunoSEQ multiplex PCR; TCRdb's copy has only in-frame clones and lacks some. In the table there are 30,000 to 50,000 clones, around 85% of which are singletons. The TCR comes from a human donor in a cohort sampled during active COVID-19. The rearrangement links TRBV7-2 to TRBJ2-3; maybe TRBD1 (6 bases). Sample: peripheral blood. Here the CDR3 reads CASSLAQGRTDTQYF. In DNA form, the CDR3 reads TGTGCCAGCAGCTTAGCGCAGGGGCGCACAGATACGCAGTATTTT. The entire variable domain, with the rest obtained from reference TRBV7-2 and TRBJ2-3, is as follows: GAGVSQSPSNKVTEKGKDVELRCDPISGHTALYWYRQSLGQGLEFLIYFQGNSAPDKSGLPSDRFSAERTGGSVSTLTIQRTQQEDSAVYLCASSLAQGRTDTQYFGPGTRLTVL.